This T cell receptor beta chain was obtained from a study of T-cell reconstitution after alpha-beta-depleted transplantation in children. Unique molecular identifiers were built into the TCRbeta library. TCRdb used MiXCR to reprocess the PCR reads, holding one entry per CDR3 protein. The sample carries some 220,000 distinct CDR3 sequences, roughly 9% recorded once. CDR3 length: 14 amino acids. CDR1 is SGHKS, CDR2 YYEKEE, per germline (reference sequence). V was trimmed by 0 bases and J by 8 bases, leaving 14 bases between them. This TCR was sampled from a human donor who donated a stem cell graft to a child with acute lymphoblastic leukemia. The sequencing used PBMCs from the stem cell graft donor, collected from the stem cell graft. The genes are TRBV5-5 and TRBJ2-5; D may be TRBD2 (6 bases). The CDR3 nucleotides read TGTGCCAGCAGCTTGGTGAGGCGGGGAGATACCCAGTACTTC. This sequence encodes CASSLVRRGDTQYF.